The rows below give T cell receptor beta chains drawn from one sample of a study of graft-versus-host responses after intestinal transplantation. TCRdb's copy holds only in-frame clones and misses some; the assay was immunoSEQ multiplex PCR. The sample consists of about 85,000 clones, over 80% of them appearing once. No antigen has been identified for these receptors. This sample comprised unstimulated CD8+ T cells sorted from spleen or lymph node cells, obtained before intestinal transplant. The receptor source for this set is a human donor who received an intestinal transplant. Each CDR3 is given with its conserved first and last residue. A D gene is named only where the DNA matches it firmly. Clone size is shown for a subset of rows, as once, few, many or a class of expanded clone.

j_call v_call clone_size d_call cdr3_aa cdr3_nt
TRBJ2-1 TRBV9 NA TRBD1 CASSEPGQGSYNEQFF TGTGCCAGCAGCGAGCCGGGACAGGGGTCCTACAATGAGCAGTTCTTC
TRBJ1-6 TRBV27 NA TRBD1 CASSLGTGAPLHF TGTGCCAGCAGTTTAGGGACAGGGGCACCCCTCCACTTT
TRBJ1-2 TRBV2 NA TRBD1 CASSGGTGRSYGYTF TGTGCCAGCAGTGGCGGGACAGGGCGGTCCTATGGCTACACCTTC
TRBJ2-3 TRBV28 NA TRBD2 CASSPYSGPSTDTQYF TGTGCCAGCAGTCCCTATAGCGGGCCTAGCACAGATACGCAGTATTTT
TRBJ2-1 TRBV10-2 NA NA CASSDWGRTGNNEQFF TGCGCCAGCAGTGACTGGGGAAGAACGGGGAATAATGAGCAGTTCTTC
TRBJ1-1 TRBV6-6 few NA CASSYDTEAFF TGTGCCAGCAGTTACGACACTGAAGCTTTCTTT
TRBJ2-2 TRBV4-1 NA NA CASSQGRTGELFF TGCGCCAGCAGCCAAGGGAGAACCGGGGAGCTGTTTTTT
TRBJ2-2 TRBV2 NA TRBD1 CASRGRTGMETGELFF TGTGCCAGCAGGGGGAGGACAGGGATGGAAACCGGGGAGCTGTTTTTT
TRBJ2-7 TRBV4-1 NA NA CASSQRPRGYEQYF TGCGCCAGCAGCCAAAGGCCCAGGGGCTACGAGCAGTACTTC
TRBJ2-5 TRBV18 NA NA CASSPEFQETQYF TGTGCCAGCTCACCCGAATTCCAAGAGACCCAGTACTTC
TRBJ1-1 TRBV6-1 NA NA CASSGVQETTFLESTEAFF TGTGCCAGCAGTGGGGTGCAAGAGACGACATTTCTCGAGTCCACTGAAGCTTTCTTT
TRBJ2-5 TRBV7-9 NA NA CASSSLGDQYF TGTGCCAGCAGCTCCTTGGGGGACCAGTACTTC
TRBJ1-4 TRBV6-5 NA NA CASSYSNPGTDEKLFF TGTGCCAGCAGTTACTCGAACCCAGGGACTGATGAAAAACTGTTTTTT
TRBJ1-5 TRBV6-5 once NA CASSYSIDGNQPQHF TGTGCCAGCAGTTACTCGATAGACGGTAATCAGCCCCAGCATTTT
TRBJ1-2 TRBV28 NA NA CASSFGGTYGYTF TGTGCCAGCAGTTTCGGGGGTACCTATGGCTACACCTTC
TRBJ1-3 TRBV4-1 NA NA CASSQAGGYSGNTIYF TGCGCCAGCAGCCAAGCCGGAGGATACTCTGGAAACACCATATATTTT
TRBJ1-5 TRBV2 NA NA CASSESSPGLNQPQHF TGTGCCAGCAGTGAAAGTTCACCGGGCCTTAATCAGCCCCAGCATTTT
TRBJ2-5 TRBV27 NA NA CASSLAETQYF TGTGCCAGCAGTTTGGCGGAGACCCAGTACTTC
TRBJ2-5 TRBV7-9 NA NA CASSSVAEPGETQYF TGTGCCAGCAGCTCCGTAGCGGAGCCGGGAGAGACCCAGTACTTC
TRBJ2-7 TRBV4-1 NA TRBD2 CASSHLAGSSYEQYF TGCGCCAGCAGCCATTTAGCGGGAAGCTCCTACGAGCAGTACTTC
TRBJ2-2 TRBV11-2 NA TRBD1 CASSPTTGVVINTGELFF TGTGCCAGCAGCCCGACGACAGGGGTGGTCATAAACACCGGGGAGCTGTTTTTT
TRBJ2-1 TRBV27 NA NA CASSLLWVGYLGYNEQFF TGTGCCAGCAGTTTACTTTGGGTTGGGTATCTCGGGTACAATGAGCAGTTCTTC
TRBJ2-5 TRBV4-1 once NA CASSQDGGGGNEQETQYF TGCGCCAGCAGCCAAGATGGGGGGGGCGGGAACGAACAAGAGACCCAGTACTTC
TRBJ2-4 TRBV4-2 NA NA CASSQGGGNSALKNIQYF TGTGCCAGCAGCCAAGGAGGGGGTAATAGCGCCCTAAAAAACATTCAGTACTTC
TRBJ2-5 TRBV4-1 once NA CASSLSNREGRETQYF TGCGCCAGCAGCCTTTCAAATAGAGAGGGGCGGGAGACCCAGTACTTC
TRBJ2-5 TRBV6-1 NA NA CASRTAGGKTQYF TGTGCCAGCAGAACAGCGGGCGGGAAGACCCAGTACTTC
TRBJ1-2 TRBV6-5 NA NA CASSRWDGYGYTF TGTGCCAGCAGTCGCTGGGACGGATATGGCTACACCTTC
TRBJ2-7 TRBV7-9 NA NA CASSLRDNYEQYF TGTGCCAGCAGCTTAAGGGACAACTACGAGCAGTACTTC
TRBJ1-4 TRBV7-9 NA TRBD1 CASTSPRDSNEKLFF TGTGCCAGCACCTCGCCACGGGACAGTAATGAAAAACTGTTTTTT
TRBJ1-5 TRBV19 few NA CASSLWGESNQPQHF TGTGCCAGTAGTCTCTGGGGGGAGAGCAATCAGCCCCAGCATTTT
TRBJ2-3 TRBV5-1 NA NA CASSLTPTDTQYF TGCGCCAGCAGCTTGACCCCCACAGATACGCAGTATTTT
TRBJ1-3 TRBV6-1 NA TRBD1 CASSAPTGGFTGNTIYF TGTGCCAGCAGTGCGCCCACAGGGGGCTTTACTGGAAACACCATATATTTT
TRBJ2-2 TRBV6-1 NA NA CASRGTNGELFF TGTGCCAGCAGGGGGACCAACGGGGAGCTGTTTTTT
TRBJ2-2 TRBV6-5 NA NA CASSHWDTGELFF TGTGCCAGCAGTCATTGGGACACCGGGGAGCTGTTTTTT
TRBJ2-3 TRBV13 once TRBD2 CASSLRTSGTDTQYF TGTGCCAGCAGCTTACGAACTAGCGGCACAGATACGCAGTATTTT
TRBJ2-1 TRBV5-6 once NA CASSYGGSDYNEQFF TGTGCCAGCAGTTATGGTGGGTCCGATTACAATGAGCAGTTCTTC
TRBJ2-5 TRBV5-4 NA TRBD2 CASSLTGGRETQYF TGTGCCAGCAGCTTGACGGGGGGGCGGGAGACCCAGTACTTC
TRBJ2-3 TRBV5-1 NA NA CASSGRTVGTDTQYF TGCGCCAGCAGCGGACGGACAGTGGGCACAGATACGCAGTATTTT
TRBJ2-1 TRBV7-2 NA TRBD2 CASSGLAGGPEIF TGTGCCAGCAGTGGACTAGCGGGGGGGCCTGAGATCTTC
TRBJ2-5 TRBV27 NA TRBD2 CASRQGLAGGQETQYF TGTGCCAGCCGACAGGGGCTAGCGGGAGGCCAAGAGACCCAGTACTTC
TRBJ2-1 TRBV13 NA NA CASSLRAGTYNEQFF TGTGCCAGCAGCTTACGGGCGGGAACCTACAATGAGCAGTTCTTC
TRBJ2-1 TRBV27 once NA CASGPLGADYNEQFF TGTGCCAGCGGACCCTTGGGGGCGGATTACAATGAGCAGTTCTTC
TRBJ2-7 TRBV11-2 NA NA CASSLAGAAYEQYF TGTGCCAGCAGCTTAGCGGGGGCCGCTTACGAGCAGTACTTC
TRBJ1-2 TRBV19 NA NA CASSMRQGLYGYTF TGTGCCAGTAGTATGAGGCAGGGGCTCTATGGCTACACCTTC
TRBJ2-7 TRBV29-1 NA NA CSVVGGDSYEQYF TGCAGCGTTGTCGGGGGGGACAGCTACGAGCAGTACTTC
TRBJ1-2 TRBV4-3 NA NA CASSQATDIYGYTF TGCGCCAGCAGCCAGGCGACGGATATTTATGGCTACACCTTC
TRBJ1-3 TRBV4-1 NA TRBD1 CASSHSGTGISGNTIYF TGCGCCAGCAGCCACTCCGGGACAGGGATTTCTGGAAACACCATATATTTT
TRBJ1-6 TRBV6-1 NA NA CASSLSLNSPLHF TGTGCCAGCAGTCTTAGCCTAAATTCACCCCTCCACTTT
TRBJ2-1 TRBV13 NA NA CASSPGPIRSYNEQFF TGTGCCAGCAGTCCCGGGCCCATAAGGTCTTACAATGAGCAGTTCTTC